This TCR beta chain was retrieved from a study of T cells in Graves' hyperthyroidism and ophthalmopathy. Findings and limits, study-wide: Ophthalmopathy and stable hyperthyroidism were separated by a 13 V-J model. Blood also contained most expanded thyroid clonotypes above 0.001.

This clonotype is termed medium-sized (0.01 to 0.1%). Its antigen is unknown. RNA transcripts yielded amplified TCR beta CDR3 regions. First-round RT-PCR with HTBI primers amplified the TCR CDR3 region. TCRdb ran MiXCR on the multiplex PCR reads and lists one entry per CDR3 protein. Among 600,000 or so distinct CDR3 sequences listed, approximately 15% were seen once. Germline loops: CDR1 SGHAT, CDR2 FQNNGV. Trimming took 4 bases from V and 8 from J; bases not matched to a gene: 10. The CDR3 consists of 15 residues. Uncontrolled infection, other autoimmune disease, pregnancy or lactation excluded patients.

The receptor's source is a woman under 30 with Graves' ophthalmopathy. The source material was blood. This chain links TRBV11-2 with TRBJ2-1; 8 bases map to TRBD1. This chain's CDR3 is CASSSSGTGFDEQFF. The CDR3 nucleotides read TGTGCCAGCAGCTCCTCCGGGACAGGCTTCGATGAGCAGTTCTTC.